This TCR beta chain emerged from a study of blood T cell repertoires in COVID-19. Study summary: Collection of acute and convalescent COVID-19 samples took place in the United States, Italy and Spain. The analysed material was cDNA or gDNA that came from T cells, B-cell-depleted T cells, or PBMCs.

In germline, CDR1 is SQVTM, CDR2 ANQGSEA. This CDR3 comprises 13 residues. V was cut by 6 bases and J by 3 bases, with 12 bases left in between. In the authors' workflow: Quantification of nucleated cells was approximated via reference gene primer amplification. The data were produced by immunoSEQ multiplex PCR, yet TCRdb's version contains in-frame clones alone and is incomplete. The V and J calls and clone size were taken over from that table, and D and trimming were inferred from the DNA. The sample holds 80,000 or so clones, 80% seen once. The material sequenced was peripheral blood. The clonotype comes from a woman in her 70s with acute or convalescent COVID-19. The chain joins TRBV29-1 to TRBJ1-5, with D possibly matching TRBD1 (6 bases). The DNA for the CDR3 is TGCAGCGTCGGAGGACAGAACAATCAGCCCCAGCATTTT. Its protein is CSVGGQNNQPQHF.